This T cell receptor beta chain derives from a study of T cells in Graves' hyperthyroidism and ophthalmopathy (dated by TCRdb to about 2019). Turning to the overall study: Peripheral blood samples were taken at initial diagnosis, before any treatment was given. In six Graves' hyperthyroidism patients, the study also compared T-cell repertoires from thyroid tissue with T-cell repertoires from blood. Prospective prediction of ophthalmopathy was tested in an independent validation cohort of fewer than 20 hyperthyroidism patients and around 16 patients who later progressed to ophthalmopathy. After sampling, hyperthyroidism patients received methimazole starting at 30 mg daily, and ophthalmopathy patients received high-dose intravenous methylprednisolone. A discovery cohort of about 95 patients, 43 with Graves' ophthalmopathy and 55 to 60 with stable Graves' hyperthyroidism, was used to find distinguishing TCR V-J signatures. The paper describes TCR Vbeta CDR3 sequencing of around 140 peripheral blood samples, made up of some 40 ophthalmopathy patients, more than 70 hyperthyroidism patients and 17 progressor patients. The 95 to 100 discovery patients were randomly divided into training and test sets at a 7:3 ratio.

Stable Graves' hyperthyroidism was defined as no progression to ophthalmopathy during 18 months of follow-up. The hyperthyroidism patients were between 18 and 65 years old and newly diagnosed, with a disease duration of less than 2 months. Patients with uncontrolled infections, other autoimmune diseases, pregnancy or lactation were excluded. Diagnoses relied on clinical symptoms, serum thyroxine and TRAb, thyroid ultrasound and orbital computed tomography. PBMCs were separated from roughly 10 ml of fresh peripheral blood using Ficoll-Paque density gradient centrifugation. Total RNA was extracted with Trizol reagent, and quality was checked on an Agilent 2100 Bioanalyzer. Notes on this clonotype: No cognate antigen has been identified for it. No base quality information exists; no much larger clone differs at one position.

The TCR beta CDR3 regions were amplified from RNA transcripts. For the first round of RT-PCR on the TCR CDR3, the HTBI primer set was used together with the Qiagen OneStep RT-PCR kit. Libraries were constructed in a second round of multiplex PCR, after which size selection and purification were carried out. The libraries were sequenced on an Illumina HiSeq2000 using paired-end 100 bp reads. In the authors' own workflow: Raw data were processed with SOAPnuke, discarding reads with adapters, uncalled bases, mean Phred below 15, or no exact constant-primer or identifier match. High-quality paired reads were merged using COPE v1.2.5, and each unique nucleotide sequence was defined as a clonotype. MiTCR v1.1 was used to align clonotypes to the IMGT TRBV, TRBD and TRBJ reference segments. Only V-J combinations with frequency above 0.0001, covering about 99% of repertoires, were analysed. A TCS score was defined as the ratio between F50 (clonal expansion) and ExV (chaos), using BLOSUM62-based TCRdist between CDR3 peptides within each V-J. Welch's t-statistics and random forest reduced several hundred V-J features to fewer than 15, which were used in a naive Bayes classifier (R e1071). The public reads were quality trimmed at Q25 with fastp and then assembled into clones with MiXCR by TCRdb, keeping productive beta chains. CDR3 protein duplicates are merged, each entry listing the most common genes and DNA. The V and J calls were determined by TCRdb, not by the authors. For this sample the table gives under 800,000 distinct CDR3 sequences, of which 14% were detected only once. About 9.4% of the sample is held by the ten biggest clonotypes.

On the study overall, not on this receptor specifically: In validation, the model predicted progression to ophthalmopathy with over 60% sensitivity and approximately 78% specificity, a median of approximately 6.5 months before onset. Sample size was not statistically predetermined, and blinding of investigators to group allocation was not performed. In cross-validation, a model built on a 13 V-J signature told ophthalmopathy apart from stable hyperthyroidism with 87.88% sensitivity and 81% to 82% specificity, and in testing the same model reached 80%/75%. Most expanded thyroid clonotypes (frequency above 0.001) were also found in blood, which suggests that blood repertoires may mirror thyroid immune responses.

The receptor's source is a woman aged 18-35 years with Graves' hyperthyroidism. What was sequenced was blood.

The CDR3 sequence is CATSDARQVQETQYF. The sequenced DNA is TGTGCCACCAGTGATGCTAGACAGGTCCAAGAGACCCAGTACTTC. The sequence is built from TRBV24-1 and TRBJ2-5; the D segment could be TRBD1, given 6 matching bases. Its CDR3 holds 15 amino acids, cysteine through phenylalanine. Of all the DNA, just the CDR3 is kept, 45 bases in frame from base 1. CDR1 KGHDR and CDR2 SFDVKD are derived from the germline V gene. Cut back by 3 bases and 1 base, the V and J ends lie 11 bases apart.